A selection of T cell receptor beta chains follows, all from one sample in a study of glioma-infiltrating T cells after dendritic cell vaccination. Sequenced by immunoSEQ multiplex PCR; TCRdb stores in-frame clones only, minus some. The data show 85,000 to 100,000 clones, 85% seen once. Sequenced material: blood, taken after dendritic cell vaccination. The source is a human donor with glioblastoma. Each CDR3 is given without its conserved first and last residue. The order of the fields is V gene, J gene, CDR3 protein.

TRBV6-1	TRBJ2-4	ASSDNTKNIQY
TRBV2	TRBJ1-4	ASSERGTGSEKLF
TRBV15	TRBJ2-7	ATSREGGWYEQY
TRBV7-9	TRBJ2-2	ASSSDRNSNTGELF
TRBV2	TRBJ2-7	ASGQGATYEQY
TRBV28	TRBJ2-7	ASSFGGSGRALYEQY
TRBV2	TRBJ2-1	ASRANRETYNEQF
TRBV28	TRBJ2-7	ASSFSTRFGYEQY
TRBV29-1	TRBJ2-1	SVEGSGGNEQF
TRBV6-5	TRBJ2-3	ASSLTSPTDTQY
TRBV18	TRBJ1-1	ASSPFFGTENTEAF